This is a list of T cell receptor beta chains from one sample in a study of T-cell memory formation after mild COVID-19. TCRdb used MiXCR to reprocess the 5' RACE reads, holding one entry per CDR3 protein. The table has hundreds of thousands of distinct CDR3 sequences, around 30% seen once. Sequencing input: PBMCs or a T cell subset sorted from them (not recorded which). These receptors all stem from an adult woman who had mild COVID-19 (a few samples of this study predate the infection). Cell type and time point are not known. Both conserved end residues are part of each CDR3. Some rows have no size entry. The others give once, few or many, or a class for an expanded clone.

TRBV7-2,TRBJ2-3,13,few,CASSLIRTDTQYF
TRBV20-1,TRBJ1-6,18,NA,CSARDPSGRSSYNSPLHF
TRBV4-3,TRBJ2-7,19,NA,CASSQGSSGRAGYDYEQYF
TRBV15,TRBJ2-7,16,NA,CATSRARAPRGYEQYF
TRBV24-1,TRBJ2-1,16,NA,CATSESQGGRTREQFF
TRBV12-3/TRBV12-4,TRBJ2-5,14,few,CASSYSGLQETQYF
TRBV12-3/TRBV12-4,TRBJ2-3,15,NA,CASSPRVGLTDTQYF
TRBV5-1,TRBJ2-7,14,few,CASSLQGQSYEQYF
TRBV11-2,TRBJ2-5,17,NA,CASSLDLLAGGQETQYF
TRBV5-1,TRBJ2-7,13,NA,CASSPQGAWEQYF
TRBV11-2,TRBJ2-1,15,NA,CASSLILEGGTEQFF
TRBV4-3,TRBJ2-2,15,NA,CASSQDTGADGELFF
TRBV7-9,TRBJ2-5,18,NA,CASSFATSGSFEGETQYF
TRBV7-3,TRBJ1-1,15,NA,CASSFGTGGSTEAFF
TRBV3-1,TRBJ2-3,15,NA,CASSLSSGATDTQYF
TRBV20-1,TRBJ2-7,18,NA,CSARPSWSSGSMMYEQYF
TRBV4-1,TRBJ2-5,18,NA,CASSPRGLAGGSQETQYF
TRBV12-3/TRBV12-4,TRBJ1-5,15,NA,CASSPASNSNQPQHF
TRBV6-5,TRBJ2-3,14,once,CASRSGLYPNTQYF
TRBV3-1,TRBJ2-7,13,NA,CASRASGGYEQYF
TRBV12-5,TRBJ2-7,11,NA,CASGPRTEQYF
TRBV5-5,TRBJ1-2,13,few,CASSRGPVLGYTF
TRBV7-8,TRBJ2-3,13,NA,CASSLANTDTQYF
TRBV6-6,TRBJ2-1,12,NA,CASTGPADEQFF
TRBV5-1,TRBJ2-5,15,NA,CASSLGDTGRGTQYF
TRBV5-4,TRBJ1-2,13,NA,CASSLQGEDGYTF
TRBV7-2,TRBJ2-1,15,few,CASSFLPMGGDEQFF
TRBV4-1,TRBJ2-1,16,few,CASSQDKSTGRNEQFF
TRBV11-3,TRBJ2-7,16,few,CASSLKLRQISYEQYF
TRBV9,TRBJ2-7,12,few,CASSPRTGEQYF
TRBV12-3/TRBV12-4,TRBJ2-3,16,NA,CASSHQGYRGQDTQYF
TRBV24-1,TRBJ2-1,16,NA,CATSDFGAGTYNEQFF
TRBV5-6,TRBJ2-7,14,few,CASSGQGFPYEQYF
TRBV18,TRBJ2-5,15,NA,CASSPPGVGKETQYF
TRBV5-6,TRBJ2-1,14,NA,CASSPGPGGSEQFF
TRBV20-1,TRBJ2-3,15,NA,CSAPQVAGGTDTQYF
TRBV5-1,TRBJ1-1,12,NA,CASSLTGTEAFF
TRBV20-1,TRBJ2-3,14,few,CSAIWGYSSDTQYF
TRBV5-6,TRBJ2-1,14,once,CASSFQREGSEQFF
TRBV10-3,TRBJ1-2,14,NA,CAISGDRGVYGYTF
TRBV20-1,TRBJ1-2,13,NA,CSASGSLNYGYTF
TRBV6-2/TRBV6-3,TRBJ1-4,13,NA,CASSYRGLEKLFF
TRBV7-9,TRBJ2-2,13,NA,CASRWGGAGELIF
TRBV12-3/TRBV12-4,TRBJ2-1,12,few,CASSFLGDEQFF
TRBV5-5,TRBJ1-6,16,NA,CASSLVTGGFGSPLHF
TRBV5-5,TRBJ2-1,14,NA,CASSLDGRGNEQFF
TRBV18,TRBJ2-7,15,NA,CASSLRARPPYEQYF
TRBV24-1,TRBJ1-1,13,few,CATSDLGDTEAFF
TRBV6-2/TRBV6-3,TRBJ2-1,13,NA,CASRRTGPNEQFF
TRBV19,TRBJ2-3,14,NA,CASSIGGSTDTQYF
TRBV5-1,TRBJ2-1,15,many,CASSTGTGLYNEQFF
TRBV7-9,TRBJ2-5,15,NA,CASSLVLAQQETQYF
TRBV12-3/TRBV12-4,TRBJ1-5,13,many,CASSYQTDQPQHF
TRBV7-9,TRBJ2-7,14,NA,CASSFAAGAYEQYF
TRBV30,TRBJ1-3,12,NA,CAWSEGGNTIYF